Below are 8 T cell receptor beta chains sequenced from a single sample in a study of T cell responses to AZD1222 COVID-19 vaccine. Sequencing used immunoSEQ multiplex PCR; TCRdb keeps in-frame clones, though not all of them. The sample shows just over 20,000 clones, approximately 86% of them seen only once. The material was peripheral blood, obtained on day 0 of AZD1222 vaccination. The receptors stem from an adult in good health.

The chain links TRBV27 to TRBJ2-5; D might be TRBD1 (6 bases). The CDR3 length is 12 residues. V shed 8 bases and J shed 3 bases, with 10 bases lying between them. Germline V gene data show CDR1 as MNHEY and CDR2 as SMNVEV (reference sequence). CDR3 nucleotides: TGTGCCAGCGCAAGGGGGAAAGAGACCCAGTACTTC. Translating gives CASARGKETQYF.

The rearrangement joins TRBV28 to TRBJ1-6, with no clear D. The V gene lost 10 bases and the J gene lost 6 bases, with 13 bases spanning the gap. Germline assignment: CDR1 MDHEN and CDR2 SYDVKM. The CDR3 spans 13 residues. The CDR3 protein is CATENGGNSPLHF. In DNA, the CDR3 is TGTGCCACCGAAAATGGAGGTAATTCACCCCTCCACTTT. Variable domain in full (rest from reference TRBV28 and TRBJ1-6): DVKVTQSSRYLVKRTGEKVFLECVQDMDHENMFWYRQDPGLGLRLIYFSYDVKMKEKGDIPEGYSVSREKKERFSLILESASTNQTSMYLCATENGGNSPLHFGNGTRLTVT.

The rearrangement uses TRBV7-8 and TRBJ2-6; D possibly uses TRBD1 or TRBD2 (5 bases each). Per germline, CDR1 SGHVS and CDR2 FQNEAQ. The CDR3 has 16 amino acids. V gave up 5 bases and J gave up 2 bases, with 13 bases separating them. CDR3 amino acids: CASSPPWGTGANVLTF. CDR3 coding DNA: TGTGCCAGCAGCCCGCCTTGGGGGACTGGGGCCAACGTCCTGACTTTC.

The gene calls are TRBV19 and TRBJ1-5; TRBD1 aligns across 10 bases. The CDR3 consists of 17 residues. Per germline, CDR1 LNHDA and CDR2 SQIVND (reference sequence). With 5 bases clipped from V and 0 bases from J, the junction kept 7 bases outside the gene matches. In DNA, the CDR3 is TGTGCCAGTAGTCATGGGGGACAGGGGATTAGCAATCAGCCCCAGCATTTT. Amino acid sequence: CASSHGGQGISNQPQHF.

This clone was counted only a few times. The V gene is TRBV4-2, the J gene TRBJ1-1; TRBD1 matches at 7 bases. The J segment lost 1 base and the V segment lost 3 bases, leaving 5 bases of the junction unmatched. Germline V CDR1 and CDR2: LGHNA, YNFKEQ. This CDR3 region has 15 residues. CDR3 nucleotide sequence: TGTGCCAGCAGCCAGTACGGGACAGAGAACACTGAAGCTTTCTTT. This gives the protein CASSQYGTENTEAFF.

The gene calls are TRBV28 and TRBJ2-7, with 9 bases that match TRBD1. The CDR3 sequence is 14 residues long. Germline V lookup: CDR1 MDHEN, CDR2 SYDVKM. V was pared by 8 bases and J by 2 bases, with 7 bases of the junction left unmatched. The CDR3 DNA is TGTGCCAGCCTTGGACAGGGGACAACCTACGAGCAGTACTTC. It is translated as CASLGQGTTYEQYF.

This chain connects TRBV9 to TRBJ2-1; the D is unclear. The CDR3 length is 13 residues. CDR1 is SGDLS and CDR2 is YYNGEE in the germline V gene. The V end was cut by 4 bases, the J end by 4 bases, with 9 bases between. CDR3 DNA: TGTGCCAGCAGCCCCGCAGGTTACAATGAGCAGTTCTTC. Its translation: CASSPAGYNEQFF.

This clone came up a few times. The CDR3 here is CASGKAGPMGEQYF. Written as DNA, the CDR3 is TGTGCCAGCGGGAAGGCGGGTCCGATGGGCGAGCAGTACTTC. The chain combines TRBV7-8 with TRBJ2-7; D is perhaps TRBD2 (5 bases). Germline CDR1 is SGHVS and CDR2 is FQNEAQ. The V gene lost 8 bases and the J gene lost 6 bases, with 20 bases spanning the gap. The length of the CDR3 is 14 residues.